The subject of this entry is one T cell receptor (beta chain). In the study's own analysis: Reference gene primers were amplified, and this amplification served to estimate nucleated cell counts. Clones were sequenced by immunoSEQ multiplex PCR, and TCRdb holds only the in-frame ones, with some missing. That table supplies the V and J calls and clone size; D and trimming were determined from the DNA. The repertoire holds over 250,000 clones, with less than 90% as singletons. The CDR3 runs to 15 residues. V dropped 5 bases and J dropped 2 bases, with 17 bases sitting between them. Germline assignment: CDR1 SGHRS and CDR2 YFSETQ. This sample was included in a study of blood T cell repertoires in COVID-19. On the study more broadly: COVID-19 samples, acute and convalescent, were from the United States, Italy and Spain. Nucleic acid was either cDNA or gDNA, and it came from T cells, B-cell-depleted T cells, or PBMCs.

The origin of this receptor is a human donor in a cohort sampled during active COVID-19. Sequencing was carried out using peripheral blood. V and J are TRBV5-1 and TRBJ2-7, with D perhaps TRBD2 (5 bases). As DNA, the CDR3 is TGCGCCAGCAGAGGGAGCAACTCGGTAACCTACGAGCAGTACTTC. It specifies CASRGSNSVTYEQYF.